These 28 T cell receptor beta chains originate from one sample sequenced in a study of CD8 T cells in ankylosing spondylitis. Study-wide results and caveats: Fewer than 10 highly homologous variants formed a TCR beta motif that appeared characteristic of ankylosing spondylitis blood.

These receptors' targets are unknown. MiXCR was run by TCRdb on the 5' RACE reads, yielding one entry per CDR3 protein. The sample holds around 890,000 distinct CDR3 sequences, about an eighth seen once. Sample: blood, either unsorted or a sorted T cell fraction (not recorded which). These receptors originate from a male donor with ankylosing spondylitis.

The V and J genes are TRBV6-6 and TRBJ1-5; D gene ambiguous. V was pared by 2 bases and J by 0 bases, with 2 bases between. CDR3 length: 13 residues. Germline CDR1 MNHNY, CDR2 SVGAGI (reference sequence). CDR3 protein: CASSYNSNQPQHF. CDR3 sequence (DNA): TGTGCCAGCAGTTACAATAGCAATCAGCCCCAGCATTTT.

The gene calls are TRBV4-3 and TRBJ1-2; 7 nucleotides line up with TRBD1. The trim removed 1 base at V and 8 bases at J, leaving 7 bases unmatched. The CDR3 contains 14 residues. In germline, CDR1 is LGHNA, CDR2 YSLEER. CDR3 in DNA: TGCGCCAGCAGCCAAGGGAGACAGGGAGGGGGCTACACCTTC. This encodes CASSQGRQGGGYTF.

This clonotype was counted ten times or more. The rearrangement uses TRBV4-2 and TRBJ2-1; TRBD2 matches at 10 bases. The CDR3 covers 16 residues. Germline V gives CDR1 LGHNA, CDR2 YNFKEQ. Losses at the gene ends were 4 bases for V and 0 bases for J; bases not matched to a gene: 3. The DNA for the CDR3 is TGTGCCAGCAGCCCGAGACTAGCGGGCTCCTACAATGAGCAGTTCTTC. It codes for CASSPRLAGSYNEQFF.

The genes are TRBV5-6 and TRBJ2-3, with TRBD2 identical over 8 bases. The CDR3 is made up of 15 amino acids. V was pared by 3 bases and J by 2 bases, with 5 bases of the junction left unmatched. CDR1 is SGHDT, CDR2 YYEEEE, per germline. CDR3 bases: TGTGCCAGCAGCTCGATAGCGGGACTCACAGATACGCAGTATTTT. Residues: CASSSIAGLTDTQYF.

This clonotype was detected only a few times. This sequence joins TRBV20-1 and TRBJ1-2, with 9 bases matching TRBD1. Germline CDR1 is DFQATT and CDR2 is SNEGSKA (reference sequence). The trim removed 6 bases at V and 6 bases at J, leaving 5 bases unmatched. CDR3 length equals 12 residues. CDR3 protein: CSAHTGGDGYTF. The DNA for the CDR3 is TGCAGTGCCCATACAGGGGGCGATGGCTACACCTTC.

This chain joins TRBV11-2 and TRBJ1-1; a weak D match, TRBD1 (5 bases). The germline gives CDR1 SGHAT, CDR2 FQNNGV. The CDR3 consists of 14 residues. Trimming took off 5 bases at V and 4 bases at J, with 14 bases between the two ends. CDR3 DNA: TGTGCCAGCAGCGCCTTCGACAGCGGCACTGAAGCTTTCTTT. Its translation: CASSAFDSGTEAFF.

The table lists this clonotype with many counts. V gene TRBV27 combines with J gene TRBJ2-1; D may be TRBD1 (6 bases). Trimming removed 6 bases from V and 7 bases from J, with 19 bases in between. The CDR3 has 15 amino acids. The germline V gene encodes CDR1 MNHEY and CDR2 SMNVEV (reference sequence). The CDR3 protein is CASRHRGGELNEQFF. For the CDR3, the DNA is TGTGCCAGCAGGCACAGAGGGGGTGAACTGAATGAGCAGTTCTTC.

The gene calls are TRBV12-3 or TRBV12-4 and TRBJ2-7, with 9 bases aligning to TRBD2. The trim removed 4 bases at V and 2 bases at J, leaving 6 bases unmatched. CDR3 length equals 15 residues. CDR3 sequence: CASSSPTSGTYEQYF. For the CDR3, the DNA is TGTGCCAGCAGTTCCCCGACTAGCGGCACCTACGAGCAGTACTTC.

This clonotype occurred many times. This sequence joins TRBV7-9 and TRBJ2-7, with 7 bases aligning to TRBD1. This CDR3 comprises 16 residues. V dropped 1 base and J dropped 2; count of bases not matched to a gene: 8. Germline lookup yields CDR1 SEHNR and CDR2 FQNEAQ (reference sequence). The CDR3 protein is CASSLVFDRDTYEQYF. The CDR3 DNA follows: TGTGCCAGCAGCTTAGTCTTTGACAGGGACACCTACGAGCAGTACTTC.

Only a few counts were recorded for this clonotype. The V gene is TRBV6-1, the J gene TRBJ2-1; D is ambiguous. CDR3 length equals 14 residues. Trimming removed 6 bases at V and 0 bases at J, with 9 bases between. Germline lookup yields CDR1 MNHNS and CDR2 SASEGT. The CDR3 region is CASRMMSSYNEQFF. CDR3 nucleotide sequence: TGTGCCAGCAGAATGATGAGCTCCTACAATGAGCAGTTCTTC.

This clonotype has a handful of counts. CDR3 amino acids: CASVKGLGTEAFF. For the CDR3, the DNA is TGTGCCAGCGTAAAGGGGTTGGGCACTGAAGCTTTCTTT. The chain links TRBV6-6 to TRBJ1-1; TRBD1 might be the D (5 bases). The V gene lost 8 bases and the J gene lost 4 bases, with 14 bases spanning the gap. The length of the CDR3 is 13 residues. The germline gives CDR1 MNHNY, CDR2 SVGAGI (reference sequence).

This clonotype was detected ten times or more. This chain's CDR3 is CASSVEAGGSYNEQFF. The CDR3, as DNA: TGTGCCAGCAGCGTAGAGGCGGGAGGAAGTTACAATGAGCAGTTCTTC. The rearrangement joins TRBV9 to TRBJ2-1, with 8 nucleotides matching TRBD2. The CDR3 runs 16 residues. In germline, CDR1 is SGDLS, CDR2 YYNGEE. V gave up 0 bases and J gave up 4 bases; unmatched junction bases: 6.

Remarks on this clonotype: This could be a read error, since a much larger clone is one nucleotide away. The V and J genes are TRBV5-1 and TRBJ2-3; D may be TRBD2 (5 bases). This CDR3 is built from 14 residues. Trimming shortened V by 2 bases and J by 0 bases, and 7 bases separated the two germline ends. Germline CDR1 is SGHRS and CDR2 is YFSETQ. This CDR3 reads CASSFERSTDTQYF. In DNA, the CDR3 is TGCGCCAGCAGCTTTGAGCGGAGCACAGATACGCAGTATTTT.

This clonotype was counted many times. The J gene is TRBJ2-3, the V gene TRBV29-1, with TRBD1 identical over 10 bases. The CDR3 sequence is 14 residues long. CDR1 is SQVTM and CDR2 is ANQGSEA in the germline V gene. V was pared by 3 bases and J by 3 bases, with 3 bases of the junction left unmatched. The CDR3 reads CSVDRQGATDTQYF. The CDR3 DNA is TGCAGCGTTGATCGACAGGGGGCAACAGATACGCAGTATTTT.

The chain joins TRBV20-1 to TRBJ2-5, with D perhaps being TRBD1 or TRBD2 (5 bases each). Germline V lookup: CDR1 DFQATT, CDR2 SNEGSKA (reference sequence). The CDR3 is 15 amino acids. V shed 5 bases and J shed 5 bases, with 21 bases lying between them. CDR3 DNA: TGCAGTGCTTACCCCCCGGGACGAGGGATGGAGACCCAGTACTTC. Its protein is CSAYPPGRGMETQYF.

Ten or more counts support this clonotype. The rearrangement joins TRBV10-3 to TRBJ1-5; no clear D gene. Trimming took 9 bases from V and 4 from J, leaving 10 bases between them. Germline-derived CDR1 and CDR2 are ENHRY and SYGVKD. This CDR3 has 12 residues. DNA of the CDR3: TGTGCCATTGGACGGGGAAATCAGCCCCAGCATTTT. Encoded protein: CAIGRGNQPQHF.

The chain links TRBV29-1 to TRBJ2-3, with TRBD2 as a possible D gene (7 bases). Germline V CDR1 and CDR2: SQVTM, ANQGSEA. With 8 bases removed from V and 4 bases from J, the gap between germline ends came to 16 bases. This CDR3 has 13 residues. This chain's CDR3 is CSSGVGGADTQYF. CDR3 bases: TGCAGCTCTGGGGTAGGGGGGGCAGATACGCAGTATTTT.

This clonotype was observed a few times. CDR3 bases: TGTGCCAGCAGCTTAGCCCCCGGGACAGGGAAGGAAAAACTGTTTTTT. Residues: CASSLAPGTGKEKLFF. The chain recombines TRBV7-2 with TRBJ1-4; TRBD1 matches at 9 bases. The CDR3 covers 16 residues. The germline V gene encodes CDR1 SGHTA and CDR2 FQGNSA. V trimming: 0 bases; J trimming: 8 bases; junction bases outside the gene matches: 7. Full variable domain (outside the CDR3, taken from reference TRBV7-2 and TRBJ1-4): GAGVSQSPSNKVTEKGKDVELRCDPISGHTALYWYRQSLGQGLEFLIYFQGNSAPDKSGLPSDRFSAERTGGSVSTLTIQRTQQEDSAVYLCASSLAPGTGKEKLFFGSGTQLSVL.

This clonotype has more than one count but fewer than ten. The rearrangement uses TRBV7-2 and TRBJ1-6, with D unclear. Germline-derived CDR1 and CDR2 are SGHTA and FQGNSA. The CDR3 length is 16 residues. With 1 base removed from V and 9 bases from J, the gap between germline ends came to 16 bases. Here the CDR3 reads CASSLVTAAGGSPLHF. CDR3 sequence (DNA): TGTGCCAGCAGCTTAGTGACGGCCGCCGGAGGTTCACCCCTCCACTTT.

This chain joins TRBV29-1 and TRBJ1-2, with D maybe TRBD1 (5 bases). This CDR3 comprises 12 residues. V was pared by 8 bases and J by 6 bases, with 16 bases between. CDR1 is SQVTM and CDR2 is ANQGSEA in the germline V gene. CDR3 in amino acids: CSSRTGDHGYTF. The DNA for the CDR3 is TGCAGCAGCCGGACCGGGGACCATGGCTACACCTTC.

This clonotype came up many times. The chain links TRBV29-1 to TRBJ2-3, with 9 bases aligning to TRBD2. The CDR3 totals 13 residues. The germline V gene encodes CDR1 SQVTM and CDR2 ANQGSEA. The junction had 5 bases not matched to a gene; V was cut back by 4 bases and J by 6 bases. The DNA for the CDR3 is TGCAGCGTTGCATCCAGCGGGAGGGATACGCAGTATTTT. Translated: CSVASSGRDTQYF.

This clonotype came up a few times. The CDR3 DNA is TGTGCCAGCAGCTTAAGGGCTAGTAAAGAGACCCAGTACTTC. As protein: CASSLRASKETQYF. J is TRBJ2-5 and V is TRBV7-2; no reliable D call. This CDR3 has 14 residues. V was shortened by 2 bases and J by 3 bases, with 10 bases between the two germline ends. The V gene's germline CDR1 is SGHTA and CDR2 FQGNSA.

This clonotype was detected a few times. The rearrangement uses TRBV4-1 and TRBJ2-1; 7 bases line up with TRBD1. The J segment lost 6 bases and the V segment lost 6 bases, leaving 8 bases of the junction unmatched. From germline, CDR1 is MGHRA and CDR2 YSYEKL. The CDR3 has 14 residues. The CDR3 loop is CASRPLTGFNEQFF. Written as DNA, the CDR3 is TGCGCCAGCAGACCACTGACAGGGTTCAATGAGCAGTTCTTC.

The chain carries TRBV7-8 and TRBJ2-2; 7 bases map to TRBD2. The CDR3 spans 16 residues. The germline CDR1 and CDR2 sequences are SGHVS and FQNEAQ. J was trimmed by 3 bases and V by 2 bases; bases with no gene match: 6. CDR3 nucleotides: TGTGCCAGCAGCTTAAGGTTGCTAGCGGACACCGGGGAGCTGTTTTTT. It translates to CASSLRLLADTGELFF.

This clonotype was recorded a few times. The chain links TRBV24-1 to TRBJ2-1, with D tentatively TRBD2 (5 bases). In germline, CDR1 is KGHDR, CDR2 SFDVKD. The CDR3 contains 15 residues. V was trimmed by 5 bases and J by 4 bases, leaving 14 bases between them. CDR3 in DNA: TGTGCCACCAGTGGGATGCGGGTCGGGTACAATGAGCAGTTCTTC. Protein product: CATSGMRVGYNEQFF.

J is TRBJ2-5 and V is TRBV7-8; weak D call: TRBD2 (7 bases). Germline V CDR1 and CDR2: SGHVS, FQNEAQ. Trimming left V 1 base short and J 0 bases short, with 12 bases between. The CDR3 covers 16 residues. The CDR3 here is CASSLVGRGYQETQYF. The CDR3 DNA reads TGTGCCAGCAGCTTAGTTGGGAGGGGGTACCAAGAGACCCAGTACTTC.

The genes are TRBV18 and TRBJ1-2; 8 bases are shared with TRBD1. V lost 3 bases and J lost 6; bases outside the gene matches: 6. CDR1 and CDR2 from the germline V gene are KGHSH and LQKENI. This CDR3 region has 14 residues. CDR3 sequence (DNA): TGTGCCAGCTCACCGACAGGGGACGTAGATGGCTACACCTTC. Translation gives CASSPTGDVDGYTF. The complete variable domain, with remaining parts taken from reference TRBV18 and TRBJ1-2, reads NAGVMQNPRHLVRRRGQEARLRCSPMKGHSHVYWYRQLPEEGLKFMVYLQKENIIDESGMPKERFSAEFPKEGPSILRIQQVVRGDSAAYFCASSPTGDVDGYTFGSGTRLTVV.

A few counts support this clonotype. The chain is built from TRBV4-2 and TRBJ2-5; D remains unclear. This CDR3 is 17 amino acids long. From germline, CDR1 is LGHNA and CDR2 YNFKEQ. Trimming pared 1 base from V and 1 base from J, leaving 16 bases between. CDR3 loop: CASSQAGVSNFQETQYF. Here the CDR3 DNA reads TGTGCCAGCAGCCAAGCAGGCGTCAGCAACTTCCAAGAGACCCAGTACTTC.